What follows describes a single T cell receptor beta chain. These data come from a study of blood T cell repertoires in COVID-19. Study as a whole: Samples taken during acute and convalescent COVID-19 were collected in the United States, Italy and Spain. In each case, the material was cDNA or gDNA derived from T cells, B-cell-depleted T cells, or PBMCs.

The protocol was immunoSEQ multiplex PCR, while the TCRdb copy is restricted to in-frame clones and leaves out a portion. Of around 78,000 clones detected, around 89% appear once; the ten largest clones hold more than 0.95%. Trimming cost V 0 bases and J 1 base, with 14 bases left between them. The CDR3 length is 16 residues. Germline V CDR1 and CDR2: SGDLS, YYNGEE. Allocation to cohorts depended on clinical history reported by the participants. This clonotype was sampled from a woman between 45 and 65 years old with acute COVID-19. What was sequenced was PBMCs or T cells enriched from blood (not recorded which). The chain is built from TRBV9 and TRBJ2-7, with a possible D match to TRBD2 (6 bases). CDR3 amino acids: CASSVEASVNSYEQYF. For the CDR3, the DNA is TGTGCCAGCAGCGTAGAAGCTAGCGTGAATTCCTACGAGCAGTACTTC.